This TCR beta chain comes out of a study of cytomegalovirus exposure and HLA in healthy donors. Study details: According to later analysis, the same platform produced the 90 to 150 validation and several hundred first-cohort repertoires. Points from the study as a whole: The study listed approximately 160 cytomegalovirus-associated TCR beta chains. Generally TCR sequences proved uncommon, though certain public TCRs appeared in numerous donors.

The donors formed part of the 120-subject validation cohort, distinct from the approximately 630-subject first cohort. The V and J ends lost 5 bases and 15 bases, in that order; junction bases with no gene match: 9. The CDR3 sequence is 14 residues long. The germline gives CDR1 SNHLY, CDR2 FYNNEI. Libraries were prepared by immunoSEQ multiplex PCR; TCRdb keeps only in-frame clonotypes and omits some of them. The sample holds 150,000 to 250,000 clones, about 81% seen once. A remark on this clone: Its matching antigen is unknown.

The receptor was derived from a woman in her 30s in good health and CMV-seronegative. The chain is built from TRBV2 and TRBJ2-1, with 14 bases that match TRBD2. Sequenced material: PBMCs. The CDR3: CASSSGLAGDQLFF. The CDR3 DNA reads as TGTGCCAGCAGTTCGGGACTAGCGGGAGATCAGCTGTTCTTC.